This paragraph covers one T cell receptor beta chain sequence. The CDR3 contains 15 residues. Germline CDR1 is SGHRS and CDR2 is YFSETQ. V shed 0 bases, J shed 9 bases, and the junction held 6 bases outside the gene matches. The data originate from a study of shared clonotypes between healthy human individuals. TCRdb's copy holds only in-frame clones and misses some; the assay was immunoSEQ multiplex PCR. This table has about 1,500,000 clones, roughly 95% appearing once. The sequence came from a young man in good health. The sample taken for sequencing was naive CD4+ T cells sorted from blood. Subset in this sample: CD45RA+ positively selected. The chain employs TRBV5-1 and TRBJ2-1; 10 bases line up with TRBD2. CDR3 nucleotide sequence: TGCGCCAGCAGCTTGGTAGCGGGAGGAGGGATTGAGCAGTTCTTC. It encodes CASSLVAGGGIEQFF. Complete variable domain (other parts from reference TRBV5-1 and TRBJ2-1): KAGVTQTPRYLIKTRGQQVTLSCSPISGHRSVSWYQQTPGQGLQFLFEYFSETQRNKGNFPGRFSGRQFSNSRSEMNVSTLELGDSALYLCASSLVAGGGIEQFFGPGTRLTVL.